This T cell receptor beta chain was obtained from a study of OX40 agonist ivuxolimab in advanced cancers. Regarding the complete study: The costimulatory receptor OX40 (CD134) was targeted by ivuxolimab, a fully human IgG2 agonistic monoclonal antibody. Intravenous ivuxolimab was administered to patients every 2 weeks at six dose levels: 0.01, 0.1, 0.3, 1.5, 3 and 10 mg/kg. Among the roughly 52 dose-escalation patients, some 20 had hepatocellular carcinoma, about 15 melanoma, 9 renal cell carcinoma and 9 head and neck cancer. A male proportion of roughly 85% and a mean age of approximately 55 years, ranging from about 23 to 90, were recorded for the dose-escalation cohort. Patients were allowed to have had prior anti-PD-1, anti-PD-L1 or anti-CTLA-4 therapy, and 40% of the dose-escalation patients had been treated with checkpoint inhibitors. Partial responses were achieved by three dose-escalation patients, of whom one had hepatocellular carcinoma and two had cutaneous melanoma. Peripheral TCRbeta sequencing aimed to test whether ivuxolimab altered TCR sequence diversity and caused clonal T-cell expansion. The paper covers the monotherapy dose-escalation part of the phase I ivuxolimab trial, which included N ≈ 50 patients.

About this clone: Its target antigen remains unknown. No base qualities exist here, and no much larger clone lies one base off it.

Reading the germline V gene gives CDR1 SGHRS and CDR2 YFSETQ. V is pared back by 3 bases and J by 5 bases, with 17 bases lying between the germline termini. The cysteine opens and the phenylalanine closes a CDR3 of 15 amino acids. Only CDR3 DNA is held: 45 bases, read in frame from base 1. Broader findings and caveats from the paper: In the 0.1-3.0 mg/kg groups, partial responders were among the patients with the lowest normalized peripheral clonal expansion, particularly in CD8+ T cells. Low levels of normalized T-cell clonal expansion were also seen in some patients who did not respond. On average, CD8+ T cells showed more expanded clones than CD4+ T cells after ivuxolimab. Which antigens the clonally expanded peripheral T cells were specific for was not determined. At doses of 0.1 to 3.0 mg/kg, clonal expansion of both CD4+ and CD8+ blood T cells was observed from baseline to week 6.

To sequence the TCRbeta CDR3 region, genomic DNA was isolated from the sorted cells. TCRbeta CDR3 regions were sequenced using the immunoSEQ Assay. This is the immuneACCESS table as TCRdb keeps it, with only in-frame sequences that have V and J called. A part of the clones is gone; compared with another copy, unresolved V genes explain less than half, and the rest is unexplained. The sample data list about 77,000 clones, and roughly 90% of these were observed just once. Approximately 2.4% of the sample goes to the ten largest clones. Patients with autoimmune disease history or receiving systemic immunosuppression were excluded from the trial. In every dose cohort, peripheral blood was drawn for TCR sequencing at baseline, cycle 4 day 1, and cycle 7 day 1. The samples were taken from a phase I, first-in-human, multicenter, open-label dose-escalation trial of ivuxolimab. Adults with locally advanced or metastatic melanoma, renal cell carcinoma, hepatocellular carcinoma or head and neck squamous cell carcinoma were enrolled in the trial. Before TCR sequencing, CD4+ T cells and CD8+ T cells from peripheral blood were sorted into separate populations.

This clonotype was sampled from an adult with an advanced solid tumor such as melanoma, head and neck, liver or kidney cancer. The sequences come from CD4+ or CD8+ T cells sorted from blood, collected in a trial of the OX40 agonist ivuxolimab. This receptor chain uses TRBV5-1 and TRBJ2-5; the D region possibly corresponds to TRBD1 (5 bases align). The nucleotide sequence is TGCGCCAGCAGCTCTATGCGTGGAAAGGGGGAGACCCAGTACTTC. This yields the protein CASSSMRGKGETQYF.